Listed below are T cell receptor beta chains from one sample, sequenced in a study of blood T cell repertoires in COVID-19. The repertoire was sequenced with immunoSEQ multiplex PCR; TCRdb's copy has only in-frame clones and lacks some. In the table there are nearly 250,000 clones, 86% of which are singletons. Material: PBMCs or T cells enriched from blood (not recorded which). These receptors were taken from a woman aged 50 to 60 who had recovered from COVID-19. Both conserved end residues are part of each CDR3. The D gene is left open where the match is weak. A row's size may be missing; if present it is once, few, many or a size class.

V	D	size	J	CDR3	DNA
TRBV12-3/TRBV12-4	TRBD1	NA	TRBJ1-5	CASSFDRAQPQHF	TGTGCCAGCAGTTTCGACAGGGCTCAGCCCCAGCATTTT
TRBV19	TRBD1	NA	TRBJ2-7	CASSPAGGYEQYF	TGTGCCAGTAGTCCGGCAGGGGGTTACGAGCAGTACTTC
TRBV30	NA	once	TRBJ1-1	CAWTGREAFF	TGTGCCTGGACAGGGCGTGAAGCTTTCTTT
TRBV3-1/TRBV3-2	TRBD1	NA	TRBJ1-3	CASSRSLYRGLGNTIYF	TGTGCCAGCAGCAGGAGCCTTTACAGGGGGCTTGGAAACACCATATATTTT
TRBV5-1	TRBD2	NA	TRBJ2-2	CASSLIPGGTGELFF	TGCGCCAGCAGCTTAATCCCGGGAGGAACCGGGGAGCTGTTTTTT
TRBV18	NA	NA	TRBJ1-2	CASSPEWRGYGYTF	TGTGCCAGCTCACCGGAGTGGCGGGGGTATGGCTACACCTTC
TRBV21-1	NA	NA	TRBJ2-4	CASTQPTSGVLKNIQYF	TGTGCCAGCACCCAGCCGACTAGCGGGGTTCTTAAAAACATTCAGTACTTC
TRBV7-3	NA	NA	TRBJ1-1	CASSFYRESEAFF	TGTGCCAGCAGCTTCTACAGGGAGTCTGAAGCTTTCTTT
TRBV7-2	NA	NA	TRBJ2-2	CASSLVAVNTGELFF	TGTGCCAGCAGCTTGGTCGCGGTTAACACCGGGGAGCTGTTTTTT
TRBV30	TRBD1	NA	TRBJ2-7	CAWRTGTGRRYEQYF	TGTGCCTGGAGGACCGGGACAGGGAGAAGATACGAGCAGTACTTC
TRBV29-1	TRBD1	few	TRBJ2-3	CSVTNRGMLDTQYF	TGCAGCGTTACCAACAGGGGGATGTTAGATACGCAGTATTTT
TRBV6-5	TRBD2	once	TRBJ2-3	CASSYTSGGTDTQYF	TGTGCCAGCAGTTATACTAGCGGGGGGACAGATACGCAGTATTTT
TRBV7-8	NA	NA	TRBJ1-5	CASSLGGEQPQHF	TGTGCCAGCAGCTTAGGCGGTGAGCAGCCCCAGCATTTT
TRBV9	NA	NA	TRBJ2-3	CASSVGGDSDTQYF	TGTGCCAGCAGCGTAGGCGGCGATTCGGATACGCAGTATTTT
TRBV9	TRBD2	NA	TRBJ2-5	CASSGGLAGMETQYF	TGTGCCAGCAGCGGCGGACTAGCGGGGATGGAGACCCAGTACTTC
TRBV27	TRBD1	NA	TRBJ1-2	CASSPRTGDGYTF	TGTGCCAGCAGTCCCCGGACAGGGGATGGCTACACCTTC
TRBV7-8	NA	NA	TRBJ2-7	CASSPRRLTVNEQYF	TGTGCCAGCAGCCCCAGACGCCTGACAGTCAACGAGCAGTACTTC
TRBV6-6	TRBD1	NA	TRBJ1-5	CASSYETGFNQPQHF	TGTGCCAGCAGTTACGAGACAGGGTTCAATCAGCCCCAGCATTTT
TRBV7-9	TRBD1	NA	TRBJ2-7	CASRAPGTAYEQYF	TGTGCCAGCAGAGCCCCCGGGACAGCCTACGAGCAGTACTTC
TRBV11-2	TRBD1	NA	TRBJ2-7	CASSIPDRGGYEQYF	TGTGCCAGCAGCATCCCCGACAGGGGAGGATACGAGCAGTACTTC
TRBV18	NA	NA	TRBJ1-4	CASSGQLNEKLFF	TGTGCCAGCTCAGGACAGCTTAATGAAAAACTGTTTTTT
TRBV6-4	NA	NA	TRBJ1-6	CASSDGRENSPLHF	TGTGCCAGCAGTGATGGACGGGAGAATTCACCCCTCCACTTT
TRBV5-4	NA	NA	TRBJ2-2	CASSPTANTGELFF	TGTGCCAGCAGCCCGACTGCTAACACCGGGGAGCTGTTTTTT
TRBV7-3	NA	NA	TRBJ1-1	CASSFFAGGEAFF	TGTGCCAGCAGCTTCTTTGCCGGTGGTGAAGCTTTCTTT
TRBV4-3	TRBD1	NA	TRBJ2-1	CASSQDPRGRNEQFF	TGCGCCAGCAGCCAAGATCCCAGGGGGCGTAATGAGCAGTTCTTC
TRBV5-4	TRBD1	NA	TRBJ1-2	CASSPQRQGRYGYTF	TGTGCCAGCAGTCCCCAACGACAGGGCCGCTATGGCTACACCTTC
TRBV7-8	NA	once	TRBJ1-2	CASSLGARVWGYTF	TGTGCCAGCAGCTTAGGGGCCAGGGTCTGGGGCTACACCTTC
TRBV15	TRBD1	NA	TRBJ1-5	CATSSRGDIRGPQHF	TGTGCCACCAGCAGCAGGGGGGACATTCGAGGGCCCCAGCATTTT
TRBV4-3	TRBD2	once	TRBJ2-3	CASSQVTGTSGTHYTQYF	TGCGCCAGCAGCCAGGTGACCGGGACTAGCGGCACCCATTATACGCAGTATTTT
TRBV2	NA	NA	TRBJ1-2	CASSVGQGGYTF	TGTGCCAGCAGTGTCGGGCAGGGAGGCTACACCTTC
TRBV18	TRBD2	NA	TRBJ2-7	CASSPTAGGPSYEQYF	TGTGCCAGCTCACCGACAGCGGGAGGCCCCTCCTACGAGCAGTACTTC
TRBV18	NA	once	TRBJ2-3	CASSPSQGDTQYF	TGTGCCAGCTCACCCTCACAGGGAGATACGCAGTATTTT
TRBV5-4	NA	NA	TRBJ2-1	CASSVLNEQFF	TGTGCCAGCAGCGTCCTCAATGAGCAGTTCTTC
TRBV5-6	NA	NA	TRBJ1-3	CASSLLTGVETGNTIYF	TGTGCCAGCAGCCTTTTGACTGGCGTGGAGACTGGAAACACCATATATTTT
TRBV6-6	NA	NA	TRBJ2-2	CASSYGQSANTGELFF	TGTGCCAGCAGTTACGGCCAGTCAGCGAACACCGGGGAGCTGTTTTTT
TRBV5-1	NA	NA	TRBJ1-1	CASSDARSGSNTEAFF	TGCGCCAGCAGCGACGCCCGATCAGGGTCGAACACTGAAGCTTTCTTT
TRBV3-1/TRBV3-2	NA	few	TRBJ1-1	CASSLHHTHTEAFF	TGTGCCAGCAGCCTACATCACACCCACACTGAAGCTTTCTTT
TRBV18	NA	NA	TRBJ2-2	CASLREIANTGELFF	TGTGCCAGTCTCCGGGAGATCGCGAACACCGGGGAGCTGTTTTTT
TRBV7-8	NA	NA	TRBJ1-1	CASSLAQGIEAFF	TGTGCCAGCAGCTTAGCACAGGGAATTGAAGCTTTCTTT
TRBV5-1	NA	NA	TRBJ2-7	CASSQTGYEQYF	TGCGCCAGCAGCCAAACCGGCTACGAGCAGTACTTC
TRBV5-5	NA	NA	TRBJ2-7	CASSLVGEREQYF	TGTGCCAGCAGCTTGGTAGGAGAGAGGGAGCAGTACTTC
TRBV28	NA	NA	TRBJ1-2	CASRRGWDGYTF	TGTGCCAGCAGGCGGGGCTGGGATGGCTACACCTTC
TRBV12-5	TRBD1	NA	TRBJ1-2	CASGLVLGRGLGYGYTF	TGTGCTAGTGGTTTGGTACTGGGCAGGGGGCTCGGCTATGGCTACACCTTC
TRBV7-9	TRBD1	NA	TRBJ2-1	CASSLETGWDEQFF	TGTGCCAGCAGCCTCGAGACAGGGTGGGATGAGCAGTTCTTC
TRBV7-6	NA	few	TRBJ2-1	CASSSTGFQKQFF	TGTGCCAGCAGTTCAACAGGGTTTCAGAAGCAGTTCTTC
TRBV19	TRBD2	NA	TRBJ2-5	CASSGLAAQETQYF	TGTGCCAGTAGCGGACTAGCGGCACAAGAGACCCAGTACTTC
TRBV4-3	NA	once	TRBJ1-6	CASSQLAGGLQTLHF	TGCGCCAGCAGCCAGCTTGCAGGCGGACTTCAAACCCTCCACTTT
TRBV12-5	NA	NA	TRBJ2-3	CASGLLPAAKWSTDTQYF	TGTGCTAGTGGTTTGCTACCAGCAGCGAAGTGGAGCACAGATACGCAGTATTTT
TRBV24-1	TRBD2	NA	TRBJ2-3	CATSDLGTSGRRTDTQYF	TGTGCCACCAGTGATTTAGGGACTAGCGGGAGACGCACAGATACGCAGTATTTT
TRBV2	NA	NA	TRBJ2-3	CASRAYTDTQYF	TGTGCCAGCAGGGCTTACACAGATACGCAGTATTTT
TRBV5-1	TRBD1	few	TRBJ1-1	CASSLRTGQPNTEAFF	TGCGCCAGCAGCTTGAGAACGGGACAGCCCAACACTGAAGCTTTCTTT
TRBV18	NA	NA	TRBJ1-5	CASSETGPNQPQHF	TGTGCCAGCTCCGAGACAGGTCCGAATCAGCCCCAGCATTTT
TRBV21-1	NA	NA	TRBJ1-3	CALTLEGSGNTIYF	TGTGCCCTCACTTTGGAGGGTTCTGGAAACACCATATATTTT
TRBV7-2	NA	NA	TRBJ1-5	CASSLAARGLNQPQHF	TGTGCCAGCAGCTTAGCGGCGCGGGGGCTAAATCAGCCCCAGCATTTT
TRBV6-1	TRBD1	NA	TRBJ2-2	CASSDGTVNTGELFF	TGTGCCAGCAGTGACGGGACAGTAAACACCGGGGAGCTGTTTTTT
TRBV9	NA	NA	TRBJ2-6	CASSVDRVGGANVLTF	TGTGCCAGCAGCGTAGACAGGGTTGGTGGGGCCAACGTCCTGACTTTC
TRBV6-2/TRBV6-3	TRBD2	NA	TRBJ2-5	CASSYSIAGGETQYF	TGTGCCAGCAGTTACTCGATAGCGGGAGGAGAGACCCAGTACTTC
TRBV5-6	TRBD2	once	TRBJ2-1	CASSLRTSGRFNEQFF	TGTGCCAGCAGCTTAAGGACTAGCGGGAGGTTCAATGAGCAGTTCTTC